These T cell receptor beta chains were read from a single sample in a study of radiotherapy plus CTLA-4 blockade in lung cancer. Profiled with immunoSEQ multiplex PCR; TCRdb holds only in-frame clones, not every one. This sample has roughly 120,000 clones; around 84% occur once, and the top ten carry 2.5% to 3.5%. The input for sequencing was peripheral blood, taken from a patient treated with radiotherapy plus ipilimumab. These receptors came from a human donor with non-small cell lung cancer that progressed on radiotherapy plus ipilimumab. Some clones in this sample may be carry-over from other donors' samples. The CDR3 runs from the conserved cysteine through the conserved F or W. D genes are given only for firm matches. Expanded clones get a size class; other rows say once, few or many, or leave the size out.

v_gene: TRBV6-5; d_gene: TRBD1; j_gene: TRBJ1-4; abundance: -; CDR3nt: TGTGCCAGCAGTCAGAGGACAGGGTTTGATGAAAAACTGTTTTTT; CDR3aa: CASSQRTGFDEKLFF
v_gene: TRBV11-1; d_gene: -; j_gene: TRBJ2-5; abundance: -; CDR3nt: TGTGCCAGCAGCCCCCGCCCGTGGGACACTTACCAAGAGACCCAGTACTTC; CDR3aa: CASSPRPWDTYQETQYF
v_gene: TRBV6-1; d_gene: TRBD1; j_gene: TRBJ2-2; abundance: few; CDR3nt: TGTGCCAGCAGGGGGGGACAGGACACCGGGGAGCTGTTTTTT; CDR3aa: CASRGGQDTGELFF
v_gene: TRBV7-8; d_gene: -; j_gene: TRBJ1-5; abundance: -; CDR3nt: TGTGCCAGCAGCTTAGGGGGCTGGGGGGAAGTTAGCAATCAGCCCCAGCATTTT; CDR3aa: CASSLGGWGEVSNQPQHF
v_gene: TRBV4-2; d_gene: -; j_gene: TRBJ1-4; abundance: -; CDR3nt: TGTGCCAGCAGCCAAGGTTTGACTGGCGAAAAACTGTTTTTT; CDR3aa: CASSQGLTGEKLFF
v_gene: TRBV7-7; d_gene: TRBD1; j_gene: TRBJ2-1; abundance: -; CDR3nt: TGTGCTAGCAGCCTCGGACAGGACAATGAGCAGTTCTTC; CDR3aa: CASSLGQDNEQFF
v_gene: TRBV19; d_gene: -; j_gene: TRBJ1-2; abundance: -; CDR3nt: TGTGCCAGTACGGGAGCACCCGTTAACTATGGCTACACCTTC; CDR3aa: CASTGAPVNYGYTF
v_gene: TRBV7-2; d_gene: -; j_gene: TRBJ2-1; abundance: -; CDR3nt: TGTGCCAGCAGCTTTACACAGGGTCCCTACAATGAGCAGTTCTTC; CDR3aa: CASSFTQGPYNEQFF
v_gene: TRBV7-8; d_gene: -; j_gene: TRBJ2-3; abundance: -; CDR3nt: TGTGCCAGCAGCTTTAACTCCTGGAGGGATACGCAGTATTTT; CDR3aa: CASSFNSWRDTQYF
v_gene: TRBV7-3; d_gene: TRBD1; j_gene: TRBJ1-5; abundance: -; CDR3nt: TGTGCCAGCAGCTTAAAAAGGGACAGGGTCGGCAATCAGCCCCAGCATTTT; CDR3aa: CASSLKRDRVGNQPQHF
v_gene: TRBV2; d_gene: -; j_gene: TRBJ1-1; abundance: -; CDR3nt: TGTGCCAGCAGTGCTCCCTTAGGGGAGAACACTGAAGCTTTCTTT; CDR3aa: CASSAPLGENTEAFF
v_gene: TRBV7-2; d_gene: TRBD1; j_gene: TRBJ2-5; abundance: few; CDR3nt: TGTGCCAGCAGCTCGGCTAAGACAGGGATCCGGGAGACCCAGTACTTC; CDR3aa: CASSSAKTGIRETQYF
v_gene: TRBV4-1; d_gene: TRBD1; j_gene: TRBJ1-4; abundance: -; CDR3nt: TGCGCCAGCAGCCCCCGGGACAGAGGGTTATTACGGGAAAAACTGTTTTTT; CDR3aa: CASSPRDRGLLREKLFF
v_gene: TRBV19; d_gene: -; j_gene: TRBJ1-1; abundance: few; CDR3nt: TGTGCCAGTAGTAACGCTGGGGAAGCTTTCTTT; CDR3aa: CASSNAGEAFF
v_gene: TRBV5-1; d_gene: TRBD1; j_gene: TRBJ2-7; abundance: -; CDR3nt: TGCGCCAGCAGGGCCGGGACAGGGGACTCCGAGCAGTACTTC; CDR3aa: CASRAGTGDSEQYF